These 19 T cell receptor beta chains came from one sample sequenced in a study of blood T cells in healthy people across ages (dated by TCRdb to 2015 to 2017). The library relied on 5' RACE. TCRdb lists the instrument as Illumina HiSeq 2500. The second PCR ran for roughly 7 to 11 cycles and used a J-beta primer mix along with a sample-barcoded 5' primer. Through fastp at Q25 and MiXCR, TCRdb rebuilt clones from the public reads, retaining in-frame beta chains. Rows matching on CDR3 protein sequence are summarized as one entry with the most common DNA and genes. The sample has some 860,000 distinct CDR3 sequences on record, approximately 60% of them singletons. The ten top clones hold 20% to 30% of the sample. Material for sequencing was blood. The receptors shown here come from a man aged 35-49 years in good health.

With respect to this clonotype: The DNA is left out, because the CDR3 cannot be placed on it with certainty; the CDR3 is given as TCRdb lists it. The V call is TRBV27, the J call TRBJ2-3; the table calls TRBD2, which could not be checked here. The CDR3 comprises 17 residues, both ends counted. Germline CDR1 reads MNHEY; CDR2 reads SMNVEV (reference sequence). The CDR3 is CASSSSLEGASTDTQYF.

The V gene is TRBV6-1, the J gene TRBJ2-7; D may be TRBD1 or TRBD2 (5 bases each). V was trimmed by 8 bases and J by 5 bases, leaving 22 bases between them. This CDR3 is 15 amino acids long. CDR1 MNHNS and CDR2 SASEGT come from the germline V gene. The CDR3 bases are TGTGCCAGCCGAGACTGGGGTCGGGACGCAAACGAGCAGTACTTC. It specifies CASRDWGRDANEQYF.

This clonotype was observed a few times. This chain connects TRBV27 to TRBJ2-5, with D uncertain. TRBJ2-7 matches the DNA end more closely, so the J call is doubtful. CDR1 and CDR2 (germline): MNHEY, SMNVEV (reference sequence). The CDR3 runs to 14 residues. CDR3 coding DNA: TGTGCCAGCAGTCCTGTTGGCCCTGGATCCGAGCAGTACTTC. Residues: CASSPVGPGSEQYF.

This chain uses TRBV14 with TRBJ2-7, with a possible D match to TRBD2 (6 bases). The CDR3 sequence is 13 residues long. Per germline, CDR1 SGHDN and CDR2 FVKESK. V lost 4 bases to trimming and J lost 5 bases, with 12 bases between them. The CDR3 here is CASSRTNMHEQYF. The CDR3 nucleotides are TGTGCCAGCAGCCGGACTAATATGCACGAGCAGTACTTC.

The V and J genes are TRBV15 and TRBJ2-6; no clear D gene. From germline, CDR1 is LNHNV and CDR2 YYDKDF (reference sequence). Trimming pared 2 bases from V and 4 bases from J, leaving 15 bases between. The CDR3 contains 17 residues. The CDR3 sequence: CATSRPTSGPGANVLTF. The CDR3 coding sequence is TGTGCCACCAGCAGACCAACCAGTGGGCCGGGGGCCAACGTCCTGACTTTC.

The chain is built from TRBV6-6 and TRBJ1-2; D perhaps matches TRBD1 (5 bases). The CDR3 is 16 residues long. Trimming left V 2 bases short and J 3 bases short, with 16 bases between. Germline V gene data show CDR1 as MNHNY and CDR2 as SVGAGI (reference sequence). Here the CDR3 reads CASSYPGAGTDYGYTF. The CDR3 nucleotides read TGTGCCAGCAGTTACCCCGGAGCAGGGACCGACTATGGCTACACCTTC.

A few counts support this clonotype. This chain connects TRBV4-1 to TRBJ2-1, with TRBD2 matching over 7 bases. The CDR3 spans 14 residues. Germline V CDR1 and CDR2: MGHRA, YSYEKL. J gave up 8 bases and V 4 bases, and 8 bases lay outside the gene matches. This CDR3 is CASSPKAGRDEQFF. CDR3 nucleotide sequence: TGCGCCAGCAGCCCAAAAGCGGGAAGAGATGAGCAGTTCTTC.

This sequence joins TRBV7-2 and TRBJ1-6; no reliable D call. The CDR3 extends over 16 amino acids. Trimming took off 3 bases at V and 8 bases at J, with 17 bases between the two ends. From germline, CDR1 is SGHTA and CDR2 FQGNSA. CDR3 nucleotide sequence: TGTGCCAGCAGCTTGAGGCAAATGGAGTTTGATTCACCCCTCCACTTT. As protein: CASSLRQMEFDSPLHF.

The rearrangement links TRBV7-9 to TRBJ2-1, with 7 bases matching TRBD2. J lost 8 bases, V lost 5 bases, and 9 bases had no gene match. This CDR3 has 14 residues. Germline V gene sequence: CDR1 SEHNR, CDR2 FQNEAQ (reference sequence). The CDR3 here is CASSRGLGWDEQFF. The CDR3 DNA sequence: TGTGCCAGCAGCCGCGGACTAGGGTGGGATGAGCAGTTCTTC.

There are many counts of this clonotype. V and J are TRBV29-1 and TRBJ1-2; weak D call: TRBD1 (5 bases). V was trimmed by 6 bases and J by 2 bases, leaving 7 bases between them. The CDR3 has 11 residues. In germline, CDR1 is SQVTM, CDR2 ANQGSEA. DNA of the CDR3: TGCAGCGTACAGGAGAACTATGGCTACACCTTC. It codes for CSVQENYGYTF.

The chain uses TRBV25-1 and TRBJ2-7, with TRBD1 identical over 10 bases. The J call is doubtful: the DNA matches TRBJ2-5 better. CDR3 length equals 15 residues. Germline-derived CDR1 and CDR2 are MGHDK and SYGVNS. The CDR3 here is CASGRDRGTGETQYF. In DNA, the CDR3 is TGTGCCAGCGGCCGGGACAGGGGAACGGGAGAGACCCAGTACTTC.

The V and J genes are TRBV6-5 and TRBJ2-5; possibly TRBD2 for D (5 bases). The CDR3 length is 16 residues. The germline gives CDR1 MNHEY, CDR2 SVGAGI. The germline V and J ends were trimmed by 3 bases and 4 bases, with 18 bases remaining between them. CDR3 bases: TGTGCCAGCAGTTATCTGCAGGCAGGAGGAGGAGAGACCCAGTACTTC. Translating it yields CASSYLQAGGGETQYF.

V and J are TRBV7-3 and TRBJ2-3; D is ambiguous. Germline lookup yields CDR1 SGHTA and CDR2 FQGTGA. Trimming cost V 4 bases and J 3 bases, with 11 bases left between them. The CDR3 spans 14 residues. Here the CDR3 DNA reads TGTGCCAGCAGCTCTGGACCACATACAGATACGCAGTATTTT. Protein product: CASSSGPHTDTQYF.

As concerns this clonotype: No conserved phenylalanine or tryptophan is present at the end of the CDR3, so a read error is the likely explanation. The chain joins TRBV29-1 to TRBJ2-3; 10 nucleotides line up with TRBD2. Looked up from germline, CDR1 is SQVTM and CDR2 is ANQGSEA. With 6 bases clipped from V and 10 bases from J, the junction kept 13 bases outside the gene matches. The CDR3 length is 14 residues. The CDR3 protein is CSVPLAGDSLAQYL. The CDR3 region has the DNA TGCAGCGTCCCTCTAGCGGGAGACTCACTAGCGCAGTATTTA.

CDR3 sequence (DNA): TGTGCCAGCAGTTTGAGCAGGGTCAATCAGCCCCAGCATTTT. The encoded protein is CASSLSRVNQPQHF. The V gene is TRBV12-3 or TRBV12-4, the J gene TRBJ1-5; the D gene is possibly TRBD1 (5 bases). The CDR3 totals 14 residues. V shed 3 bases and J shed 3 bases, with 9 bases lying between them.

The J gene is TRBJ2-3, the V gene TRBV29-1; 9 positions agree with TRBD1. The J segment lost 7 bases and the V segment lost 4 bases, leaving 18 bases of the junction unmatched. CDR1 is SQVTM, CDR2 ANQGSEA, per germline. This CDR3 has 17 amino acids. The DNA of the CDR3 is TGCAGCGTTGTCCTCTACTACAGGGGGCTGGAGACTCATACGCAGTATTTT. This sequence encodes CSVVLYYRGLETHTQYF.

Details on this clonotype: The junction departs from germline at one end; a sequencing error may be responsible. V usage is TRBV7-2 and J usage is TRBJ2-1, with 8 bases aligning to TRBD2. In germline, CDR1 is SGHTA, CDR2 FQGNSA. This CDR3 has 15 amino acids. The CDR3 DNA is TGTGCCAGCGGCTTAGAACTAGCGGCTTCCAATGAGCAGTTCTTC. Translated: CASGLELAASNEQFF.

The chain couples TRBV7-2 to TRBJ2-1; D not certain. The germline V and J ends were trimmed by 1 base and 3 bases, with 13 bases remaining between them. The germline V gene encodes CDR1 SGHTA and CDR2 FQGNSA. This CDR3 is built from 16 residues. The CDR3 region is CASSLVVSAGYNEQFF. CDR3 coding DNA: TGTGCCAGCAGCTTAGTTGTGTCCGCTGGCTACAATGAGCAGTTCTTC.

The genes are TRBV29-1 and TRBJ2-7, with 8 bases that match TRBD1. Germline-derived CDR1 and CDR2 are SQVTM and ANQGSEA. Trimming removed 5 bases from V and 4 bases from J; junction bases left unmatched: 7. The CDR3 spans 13 residues. CDR3 amino acids: CSVQTGGRYEQYF. CDR3 nucleotides: TGCAGCGTTCAAACAGGGGGTCGATACGAGCAGTACTTC.